This TCR beta chain was retrieved from a study of identical twins. Study-level points and caveats: There were fewer insertions in abundant cord blood beta clonotypes, but memory repertoires showed no such pattern. The study based its conclusions on cross-sectional statistical analysis and did not follow the same donors. Recombination models fit unrelated individuals' TCR alpha sharing but underestimated twins'.

Worth noting for this clonotype: Its antigen is still unknown.

The CDR3 has 15 amino acids. With 4 bases clipped from V and 2 bases from J, the junction kept 6 bases outside the gene matches. Germline lookup yields CDR1 DFQATT and CDR2 SNEGSKA (reference sequence). Template switching supplied a universal primer site; unique molecular identifiers were carried on the cDNA. TCRdb recomputed calls from the 5' RACE reads with MiXCR, one row per CDR3 protein. The sample carries roughly 1.6 million distinct CDR3 sequences, under 35% recorded once. The V call is TRBV20-1, the J call TRBJ2-1; 9 bases line up with TRBD2. The receptor's source is a newborn girl in good health. What was sequenced was cord blood. The CDR3: CSANYRGGAYNEQFF. The DNA for the CDR3 is TGCAGTGCTAATTATCGCGGGGGGGCCTACAATGAGCAGTTCTTC.